This T cell receptor beta chain was identified during a study of blood T cells in healthy people across ages. Study overall: The capture of about one barcoded beta molecule per two T cells was achieved by template switching.

Through a sample-barcoded 5' primer and a J-beta primer mix, a second PCR was run for 7 to 11 cycles. MiXCR was run by TCRdb on the 5' RACE reads, yielding one entry per CDR3 protein. The table shows 550,000 to 800,000 distinct CDR3 sequences, with 20% to 25% occurring only once. With regard to this clonotype: Its antigen is still unknown.

This CDR3 has 15 amino acids. CDR1 is SGDLS, CDR2 YYNGEE, per germline. V dropped 2 bases and J dropped 4 bases, with 13 bases sitting between them. Extraction of total RNA produced a minimum of 5 micrograms from each sample. Findings of the study overall: With naive T cell percentage, TCR beta diversity showed a strong correlation.

Specimen: blood. V and J are TRBV9 and TRBJ1-5; possibly TRBD1 for D (5 bases). This TCR came from a man in his 70s in good health. The CDR3 nucleotides are TGTGCCAGCAGCGTTGGGGACGGTAGTAATCAGCCCCAGCATTTT. Translation gives CASSVGDGSNQPQHF.